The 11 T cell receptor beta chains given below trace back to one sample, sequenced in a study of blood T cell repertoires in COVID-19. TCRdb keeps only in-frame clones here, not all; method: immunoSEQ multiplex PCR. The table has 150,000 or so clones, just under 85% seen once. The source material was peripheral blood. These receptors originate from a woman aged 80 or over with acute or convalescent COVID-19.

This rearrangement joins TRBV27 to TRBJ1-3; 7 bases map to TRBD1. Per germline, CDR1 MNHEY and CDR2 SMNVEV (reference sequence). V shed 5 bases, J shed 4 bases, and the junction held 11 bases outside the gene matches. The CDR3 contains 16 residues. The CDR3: CASSPRTGTGGNTIYF. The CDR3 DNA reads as TGTGCCAGCAGTCCACGGACAGGAACGGGGGGAAACACCATATATTTT.

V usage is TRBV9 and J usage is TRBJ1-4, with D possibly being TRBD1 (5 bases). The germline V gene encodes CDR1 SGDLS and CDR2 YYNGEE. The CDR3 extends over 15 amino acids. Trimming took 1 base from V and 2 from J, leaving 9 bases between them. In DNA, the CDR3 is TGTGCCAGCAGCGTATTATCAGGGACTAATGAAAAACTGTTTTTT. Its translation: CASSVLSGTNEKLFF.

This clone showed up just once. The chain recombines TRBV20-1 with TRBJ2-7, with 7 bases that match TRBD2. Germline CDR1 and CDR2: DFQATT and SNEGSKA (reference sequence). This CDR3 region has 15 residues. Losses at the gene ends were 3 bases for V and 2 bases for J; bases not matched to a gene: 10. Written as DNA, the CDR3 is TGCAGTGCTAGTCCGGGCGGGGGATGGACCTACGAGCAGTACTTC. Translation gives CSASPGGGWTYEQYF.

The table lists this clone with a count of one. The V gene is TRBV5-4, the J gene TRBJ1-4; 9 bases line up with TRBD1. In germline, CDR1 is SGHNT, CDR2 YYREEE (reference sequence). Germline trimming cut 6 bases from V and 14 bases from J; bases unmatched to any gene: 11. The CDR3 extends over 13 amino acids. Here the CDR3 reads CASNAQGARTLFF. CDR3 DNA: TGTGCCAGCAACGCACAGGGGGCGCGTACCCTGTTTTTT.

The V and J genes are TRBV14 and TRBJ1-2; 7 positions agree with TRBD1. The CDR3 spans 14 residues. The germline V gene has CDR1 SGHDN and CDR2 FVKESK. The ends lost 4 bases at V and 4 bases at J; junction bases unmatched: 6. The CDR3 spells CASSRPGTVYGYTF. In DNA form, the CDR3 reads TGTGCCAGCAGCCGACCCGGGACAGTCTATGGCTACACCTTC. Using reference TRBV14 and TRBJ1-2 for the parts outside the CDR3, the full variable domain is EAGVTQFPSHSVIEKGQTVTLRCDPISGHDNLYWYRRVMGKEIKFLLHFVKESKQDESGMPNNRFLAERTGGTYSTLKVQPAELEDSGVYFCASSRPGTVYGYTFGSGTRLTVV.

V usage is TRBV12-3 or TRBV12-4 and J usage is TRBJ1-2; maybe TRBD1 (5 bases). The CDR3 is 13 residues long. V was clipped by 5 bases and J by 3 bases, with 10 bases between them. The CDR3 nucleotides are TGTGCCAGCAGTACGGGGGACTACTATGGCTACACCTTC. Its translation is CASSTGDYYGYTF.

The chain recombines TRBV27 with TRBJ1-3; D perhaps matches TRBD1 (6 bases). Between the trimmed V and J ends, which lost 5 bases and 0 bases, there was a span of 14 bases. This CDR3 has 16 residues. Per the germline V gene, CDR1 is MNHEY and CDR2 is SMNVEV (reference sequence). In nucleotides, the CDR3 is TGTGCCAGCAGTCCTCGACAGGTTTTCTCTGGAAACACCATATATTTT. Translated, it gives CASSPRQVFSGNTIYF.

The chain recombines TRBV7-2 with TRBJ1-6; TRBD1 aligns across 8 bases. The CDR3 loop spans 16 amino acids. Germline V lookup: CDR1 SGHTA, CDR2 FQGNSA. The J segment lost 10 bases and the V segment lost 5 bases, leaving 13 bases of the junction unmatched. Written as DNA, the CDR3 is TGTGCCAGCAGCCCGATGGGACAGGACGCCGGGTCACCCCTCCACTTT. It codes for CASSPMGQDAGSPLHF.

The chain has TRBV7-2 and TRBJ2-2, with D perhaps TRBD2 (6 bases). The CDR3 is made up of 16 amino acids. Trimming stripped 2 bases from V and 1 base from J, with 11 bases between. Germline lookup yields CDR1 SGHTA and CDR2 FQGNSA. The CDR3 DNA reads TGTGCCAGCAGCTTAATGGGGGGTTGGAACACCGGGGAGCTGTTTTTT. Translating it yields CASSLMGGWNTGELFF.

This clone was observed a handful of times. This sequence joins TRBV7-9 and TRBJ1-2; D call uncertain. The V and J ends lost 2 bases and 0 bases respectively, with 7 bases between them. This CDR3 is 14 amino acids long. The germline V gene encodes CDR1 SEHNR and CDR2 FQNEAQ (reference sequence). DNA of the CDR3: TGTGCCAGCAGCTTACAGGCCGCTAACTATGGCTACACCTTC. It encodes CASSLQAANYGYTF.

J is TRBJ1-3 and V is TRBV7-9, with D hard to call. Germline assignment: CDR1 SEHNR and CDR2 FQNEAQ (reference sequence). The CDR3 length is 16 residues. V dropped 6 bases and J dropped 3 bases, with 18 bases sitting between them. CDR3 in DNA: TGTGCCAGCAGTTTTGCTGAGGGTCGTGGTGGAAACACCATATATTTT. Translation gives CASSFAEGRGGNTIYF.